This T cell receptor (beta chain) was documented in a study of CD8 T cells in Susac syndrome. Study observations and caveats: The TCR sequencing and HLA analysis in the study involved a relatively small number of individuals, as the study acknowledged.

As to this clonotype: What it binds is unknown.

High-throughput TCR beta sequencing covered peripheral CD8+ and CD4+ T cells. The germline V gene has CDR1 SNHLY and CDR2 FYNNEI. V lost 7 bases and J lost 0, with 18 bases in between. This CDR3 is built from 16 residues. A quantity of roughly 0.5 to 1 ug RNA underwent reverse transcription using random hexamers. An immunoSEQ multiplex PCR generated amplified TCR beta CDR3 products spanning 54 Vbeta and 13 Jbeta. TCRdb itself ran the immunoSEQ multiplex PCR reads through MiXCR, one entry per CDR3 protein. The profile covers about 200,000 distinct CDR3 sequences, with approximately 95% appearing a single time and 0.093% taken by the ten largest.

This chain connects TRBV2 to TRBJ1-2; D uncertain. The sequence was obtained from a human donor with multiple sclerosis. Material: CD4+ T cells from PBMCs. CDR3 sequence reads: CASTPVSGSANYGYTF. As DNA, the CDR3 is TGTGCCAGCACACCGGTTAGCGGGAGCGCTAACTATGGCTACACCTTC.